This is a list of T cell receptor beta chains from one sample in a study of glioma-infiltrating T cells after dendritic cell vaccination. Produced via immunoSEQ multiplex PCR; TCRdb's table is partial and in-frame only. The data contain tens of thousands of clones, 85% to 90% of them seen just once; the ten biggest clones take up 3.2%. The sample here was blood, taken before dendritic cell vaccination. These receptors all come from a human donor with glioblastoma. Each CDR3 is given with its conserved first and last residue. A D gene is named only where the DNA matches it firmly.

>TRBV30|NA|TRBJ1-1
CAWTLLGSTEAFF
TGTGCCTGGACGTTGTTAGGGAGCACTGAAGCTTTCTTT
>TRBV7-2|NA|TRBJ1-1
CASSPRRGTEAFF
TGTGCCAGCAGCCCGCGGCGGGGGACTGAAGCTTTCTTT
>TRBV27|NA|TRBJ2-7
CASGRTYEQYF
TGTGCCAGCGGGAGGACCTACGAGCAGTACTTC
>TRBV27|TRBD2|TRBJ2-7
CASSFASGSSYEQYF
TGTGCCAGCAGTTTCGCTAGCGGTAGCTCCTACGAGCAGTACTTC
>TRBV6-1|NA|TRBJ1-2
CASSEEQAFNYGYTF
TGTGCCAGCAGTGAAGAACAGGCCTTTAACTATGGCTACACCTTC
>TRBV6-5|NA|TRBJ2-7
CASSYGGTPGAEQYF
TGTGCCAGCAGTTACGGGGGGACTCCCGGGGCCGAGCAGTACTTC
>TRBV27|NA|TRBJ2-7
CASTGRRDEQYF
TGTGCCAGCACTGGCCGCCGGGACGAGCAGTACTTC
>TRBV7-3|NA|TRBJ2-3
CASSLTGGTDTQYF
TGTGCCAGCAGCTTAACTGGGGGGACAGATACGCAGTATTTT
>TRBV6-6|TRBD1|TRBJ2-7
CASSYSTGQGIGEQYF
TGTGCCAGCAGTTACTCGACGGGACAGGGGATAGGGGAGCAGTACTTC
>TRBV5-1|TRBD1|TRBJ2-3
CASGSTGAADTQYF
TGCGCCAGCGGATCCACAGGGGCCGCAGATACGCAGTATTTT
>TRBV10-2|NA|TRBJ2-7
CASSEERSEQYF
TGCGCCAGCAGTGAGGAGCGGAGCGAGCAGTACTTC
>TRBV30|TRBD1|TRBJ1-1
CAWSVPRDRFFEAFF
TGTGCCTGGAGTGTCCCCCGGGACAGGTTCTTTGAAGCTTTCTTT
>TRBV7-6|NA|TRBJ2-7
CASSLVDNSYEQYF
TGTGCCAGCAGCTTAGTGGACAATTCCTACGAGCAGTACTTC
>TRBV7-9|NA|TRBJ1-4
CASSWGRTGGEKLFF
TGTGCCAGCAGCTGGGGGCGGACCGGCGGTGAAAAACTGTTTTTT
>TRBV7-9|TRBD2|TRBJ2-1
CASNPSGARRNEQFF
TGTGCCAGCAACCCGAGCGGGGCGAGACGGAATGAGCAGTTCTTC
>TRBV15|NA|TRBJ1-1
CATSRDQSGTEAFF
TGTGCCACCAGCAGAGACCAATCGGGGACTGAAGCTTTCTTT
>TRBV7-2|NA|TRBJ1-2
CASSPDRNYGYTF
TGTGCCAGCAGCCCTGACAGGAACTATGGCTACACCTTC
>TRBV5-1|TRBD1|TRBJ1-3
CASSQGTAPGNTIYF
TGCGCCAGCAGCCAAGGGACAGCACCTGGAAACACCATATATTTT
>TRBV10-1|TRBD2|TRBJ2-1
CASSELAEGNEQFF
TGCGCCAGCAGTGAACTAGCGGAAGGGAATGAGCAGTTCTTC
>TRBV18|NA|TRBJ1-2
CASSLDRKDGYTF
TGTGCCAGCTCACTAGACAGAAAAGATGGCTACACCTTC